The entry below gives a single T cell receptor (beta chain) sequence along with its context. Original data processing: Scientists estimated how many nucleated cells there were by amplifying reference gene primers. Sequencing was performed with immunoSEQ multiplex PCR; in TCRdb, only in-frame clones are kept and a portion is missing. Clone size and the V and J calls come from that table; the DNA yielded D and trimming. The sample records 130,000 or so clones, roughly 90% being singletons. These data originate in a study of blood T cell repertoires in COVID-19. Study information: COVID-19 samples collected from the United States, Italy and Spain covered acute and convalescent phases. T cells, B-cell-depleted T cells, or PBMCs provided the cDNA or gDNA that served as material.

The sequenced sample was peripheral blood. This receptor was obtained from a man aged 70-80 years with active COVID-19.

The CDR3 loop reads CASSRREGFYEQYF. The CDR3 nucleotides are TGTGCCAGCAGCAGGCGGGAGGGATTTTACGAGCAGTACTTC. The chain is built from TRBV5-4 and TRBJ2-7; the match to TRBD2 covers 9 bases. Looked up from germline, CDR1 is SGHNT and CDR2 is YYREEE (reference sequence). The CDR3 totals 14 residues. The ends lost 4 bases at V and 4 bases at J; junction bases unmatched: 6. The whole variable domain, filled in from reference TRBV5-4 and TRBJ2-7, reads ETGVTQSPTHLIKTRGQQVTLRCSSQSGHNTVSWYQQALGQGPQFIFQYYREEENGRGNFPPRFSGLQFPNYSSELNVNALELDDSALYLCASSRREGFYEQYFGPGTRLTVT.